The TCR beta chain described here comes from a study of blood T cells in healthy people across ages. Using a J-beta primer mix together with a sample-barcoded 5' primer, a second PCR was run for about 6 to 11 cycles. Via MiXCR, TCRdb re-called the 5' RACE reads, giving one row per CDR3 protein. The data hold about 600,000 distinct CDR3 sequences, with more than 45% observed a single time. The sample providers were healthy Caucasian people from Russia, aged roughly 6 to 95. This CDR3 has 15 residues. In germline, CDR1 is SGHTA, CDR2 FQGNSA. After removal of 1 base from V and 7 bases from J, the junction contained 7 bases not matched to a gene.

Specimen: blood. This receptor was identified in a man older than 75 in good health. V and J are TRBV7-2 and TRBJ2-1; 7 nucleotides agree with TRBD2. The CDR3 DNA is TGTGCCAGCAGCTTAGGCGGGGGAGGGTTGAATGAGCAGTTCTTC. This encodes CASSLGGGGLNEQFF. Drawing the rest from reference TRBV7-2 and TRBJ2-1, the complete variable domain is GAGVSQSPSNKVTEKGKDVELRCDPISGHTALYWYRQSLGQGLEFLIYFQGNSAPDKSGLPSDRFSAERTGGSVSTLTIQRTQQEDSAVYLCASSLGGGGLNEQFFGPGTRLTVL.